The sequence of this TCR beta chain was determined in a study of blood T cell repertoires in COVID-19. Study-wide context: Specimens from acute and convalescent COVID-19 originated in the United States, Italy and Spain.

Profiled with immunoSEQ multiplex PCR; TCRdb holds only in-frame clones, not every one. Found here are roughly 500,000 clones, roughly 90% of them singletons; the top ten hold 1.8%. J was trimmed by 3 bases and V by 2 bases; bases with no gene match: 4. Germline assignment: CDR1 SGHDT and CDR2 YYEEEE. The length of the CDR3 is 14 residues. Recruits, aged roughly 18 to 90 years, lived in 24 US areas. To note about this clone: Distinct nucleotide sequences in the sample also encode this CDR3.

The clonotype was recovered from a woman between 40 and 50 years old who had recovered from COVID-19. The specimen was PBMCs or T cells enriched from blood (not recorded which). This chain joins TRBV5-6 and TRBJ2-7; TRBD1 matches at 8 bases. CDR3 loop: CASSFGTGGYEQYF. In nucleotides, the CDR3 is TGTGCCAGCAGCTTTGGCACAGGGGGCTACGAGCAGTACTTC.